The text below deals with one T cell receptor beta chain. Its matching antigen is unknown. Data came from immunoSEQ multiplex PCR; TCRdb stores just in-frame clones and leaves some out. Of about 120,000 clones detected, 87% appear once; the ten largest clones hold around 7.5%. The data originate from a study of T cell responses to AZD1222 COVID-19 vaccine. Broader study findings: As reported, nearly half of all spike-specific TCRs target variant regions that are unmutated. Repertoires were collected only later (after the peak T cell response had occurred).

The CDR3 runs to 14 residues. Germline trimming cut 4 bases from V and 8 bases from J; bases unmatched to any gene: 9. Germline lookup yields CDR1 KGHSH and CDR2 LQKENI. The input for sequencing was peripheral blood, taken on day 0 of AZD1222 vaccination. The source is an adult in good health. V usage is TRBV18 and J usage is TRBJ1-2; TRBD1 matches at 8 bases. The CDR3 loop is CASSLGQGPDGYTF. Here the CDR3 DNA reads TGTGCCAGCTCACTAGGACAGGGACCAGACGGCTACACCTTC.